These 5 T cell receptor beta chains were sequenced from one sample in a study of T cells in women clearing cervical HPV infection. Libraries were prepared by immunoSEQ multiplex PCR; TCRdb keeps only in-frame clonotypes and omits some of them. The ten top clones account for roughly a sixth, within a sample of around 21,000 clones. Sequenced sample: blood buffy coat. These receptors were taken from a woman aged 18-70 years with a cervical HPV16 infection that either progressed to CIN3+ or cleared (not recorded which).

A word on this clone: The read terminates 3 residues before the CDR3 end, so the remaining end is supplied by the germline J gene. The genes are TRBV10-2 and TRBJ1-1; D not certain. V dropped 0 bases and J dropped 1 base, with 24 bases sitting between them. CDR3 length equals 20 residues. Germline V lookup: CDR1 WSHSY, CDR2 SAAADI. The CDR3 loop is CASSESESGLPRRGNTEAFF. CDR3 DNA (partial): TGCGCCAGCAGTGAGTCGGAGTCTGGACTTCCAAGACGAGGGAACACTGAA.

Remarks on this clone: The read terminates 3 residues ahead of where the CDR3 ends, so the germline J gene completes it. This chain links TRBV9 with TRBJ1-2, with 7 bases identical to TRBD1. Germline loops: CDR1 SGDLS, CDR2 YYNGEE. This CDR3 contains 17 residues. V was clipped by 3 bases and J by 2 bases; unmatched bases: 13. The CDR3 DNA, read in part, is TGTGCCAGCAGCGCTAACAGGGGTGGGGTTAGGAACTATGGC. It specifies CASSANRGGVRNYG. The CDR3, in full, reads CASSANRGGVRNYGYTF.

Notes on this clone: The sequenced fragment ends 3 residues before the CDR3 boundary, so the rest is inferred from the germline J gene. V usage is TRBV19 and J usage is TRBJ2-4; the D gene is possibly TRBD1 (6 bases). The germline V gene has CDR1 LNHDA and CDR2 SQIVND (reference sequence). The CDR3 spans 11 residues. The DNA read from the CDR3 is TGTGCCAGTAAGGGGGTGGACGGT. Amino acids: CASKGVDG. The whole CDR3 sequence reads CASKGVDGQYF.

A note on this clone: The read stops 3 residues short of the end of the CDR3; the missing end is completed from the germline J gene. The sample has other DNA sequences that encode this CDR3 too. The chain links TRBV20-1 to TRBJ1-2, with D possibly being TRBD1 (5 bases). Deletions cut 2 bases from V and 0 bases from J, with 13 bases between. Per germline, CDR1 DFQATT and CDR2 SNEGSKA (reference sequence). CDR3 length equals 15 residues. The CDR3 reads CSARNPGGANYGYTF. CDR3 bases read: TGCAGTGCTAGAAACCCGGGAGGGGCTAACTATGGC.

About this clone itself: The CDR3 goes on 3 residues after the read ends, and that part is filled in from the germline J gene. This chain uses TRBV30 with TRBJ2-1, with D possibly being TRBD2 (7 bases). V lost 3 bases and J lost 0, with 18 bases in between. The CDR3 has 17 residues. Germline V gene sequence: CDR1 GTSNPN, CDR2 SVGIG (reference sequence). The sequenced part of the CDR3 DNA is TGTGCCTGGAGCGCAAAGGGGGGGCTGAGCTCCTACAATGAG. This translates into CAWSAKGGLSSYNE. The CDR3 as a whole reads CAWSAKGGLSSYNEQFF.